This T cell receptor beta chain was captured in a study of T cell changes during pregnancy in multiple sclerosis. The CDR3 runs 14 residues. The germline CDR1 and CDR2 sequences are MDHEN and SYDVKM. V lost 3 bases to trimming and J lost 1 base, with 9 bases between them. Method: immunoSEQ multiplex PCR; TCRdb's copy keeps in-frame clones and lacks some. The sample includes roughly 93,000 clones, less than 95% of them seen just once. This receptor was identified in a female donor with multiple sclerosis, enrolled in a pregnancy study. The chain has TRBV28 and TRBJ1-1; tentatively, D is TRBD1 (5 bases). The sequenced sample was peripheral blood, obtained before pregnancy. CDR3 bases: TGTGCCAGCAGTTTGACAGCGACGAACACTGAAGCTTTCTTT. Protein product: CASSLTATNTEAFF.